Below, 21 T cell receptor beta chains from the same sample are listed, as sequenced in a study of blood T cell repertoires in COVID-19. This table comes from immunoSEQ multiplex PCR, and its TCRdb copy is limited to in-frame clones, with some not included. The sample has about 300,000 clones, more than 70% seen once. Sequencing input: peripheral blood. The receptors stem from a woman between 45 and 65 years old with acute or convalescent COVID-19.

DNA for the CDR3: TGTGCCAGCAGCACCCACACGACTAGCGGGAGACGTGAGCAGTTCTTC. This codes for CASSTHTTSGRREQFF. V and J are TRBV7-3 and TRBJ2-1; 12 bases map to TRBD2. Germline V CDR1 and CDR2: SGHTA, FQGTGA. The CDR3 runs to 16 residues. V dropped 5 bases and J dropped 9; count of bases not matched to a gene: 11. Full variable domain (outside the CDR3, taken from reference TRBV7-3 and TRBJ2-1): GAGVSQTPSNKVTEKGKYVELRCDPISGHTALYWYRQSLGQGPEFLIYFQGTGAADDSGLPNDRFFAVRPEGSVSTLKIQRTERGDSAVYLCASSTHTTSGRREQFFGPGTRLTVL.

J is TRBJ1-1 and V is TRBV2; 9 bases agree with TRBD1. The CDR3 extends over 14 amino acids. Germline V CDR1 and CDR2: SNHLY, FYNNEI. V was pared by 8 bases and J by 4 bases, with 8 bases of the junction left unmatched. CDR3 sequence (DNA): TGTGCCAGCGAGTGGACAGGGGAGGTCACTGAAGCTTTCTTT. Its translation: CASEWTGEVTEAFF.

The chain combines TRBV18 with TRBJ2-1; a weak D match, TRBD2 (5 bases). The CDR3 is 13 residues long. V was trimmed by 7 bases and J by 9 bases, leaving 16 bases between them. The germline gives CDR1 KGHSH, CDR2 LQKENI. The CDR3 DNA sequence: TGTGCCAGCTATGCGGGTAACGGGCTTGAGCAGTTCTTC. Translated, it gives CASYAGNGLEQFF.

The V and J genes are TRBV7-2 and TRBJ2-1; 7 bases align to TRBD2. The CDR3 covers 14 residues. J was trimmed by 3 bases and V by 1 base; bases with no gene match: 0. Germline loops: CDR1 SGHTA, CDR2 FQGNSA. CDR3 loop: CASSLGGSYNEQFF. The CDR3 DNA reads as TGTGCCAGCAGCTTAGGCGGGAGCTACAATGAGCAGTTCTTC. Using reference TRBV7-2 and TRBJ2-1 for the parts outside the CDR3, the full variable domain is GAGVSQSPSNKVTEKGKDVELRCDPISGHTALYWYRQSLGQGLEFLIYFQGNSAPDKSGLPSDRFSAERTGGSVSTLTIQRTQQEDSAVYLCASSLGGSYNEQFFGPGTRLTVL.

The chain carries TRBV5-1 and TRBJ1-6; D call uncertain. The CDR3 extends over 14 amino acids. Germline loops: CDR1 SGHRS, CDR2 YFSETQ. The germline V and J ends were trimmed by 1 base and 8 bases, with 10 bases remaining between them. This chain's CDR3 is CASSLSGRDSPLHF. In nucleotides, the CDR3 is TGCGCCAGCAGCTTGTCGGGGAGGGATTCACCCCTCCACTTT.

The chain carries TRBV24-1 and TRBJ2-1; 8 bases agree with TRBD2. Trimming removed 7 bases from V and 8 bases from J; junction bases left unmatched: 9. From germline, CDR1 is KGHDR and CDR2 SFDVKD. The CDR3 extends over 14 amino acids. In DNA, the CDR3 is TGTGCCACCAGCCGCAGCGGGAGTCTTCATGAGCAGTTCTTC. Translating it yields CATSRSGSLHEQFF.

V is TRBV28 and J is TRBJ2-6, with 7 nucleotides matching TRBD1. The V gene end was trimmed by 6 bases and the J gene end by 0 bases; junction bases not matched to a gene: 8. Germline V gene lookup returns CDR1 MDHEN and CDR2 SYDVKM. CDR3 size: 17 residues. This CDR3 is CASSSGTASSGANVLTF. The DNA of the CDR3 is TGTGCCAGCAGCTCCGGGACAGCCAGCTCTGGGGCCAACGTCCTGACTTTC.

The genes are TRBV7-9 and TRBJ1-6, with TRBD1 as a possible D gene (5 bases). The CDR3 runs to 16 residues. CDR1 SEHNR and CDR2 FQNEAQ come from the germline V gene (reference sequence). Trimming removed 2 bases at V and 8 bases at J, with 16 bases between. The CDR3 nucleotides are TGTGCCAGCAGCTTAATATGGGGCGGCTTGCATTCACCCCTCCACTTT. Its translation is CASSLIWGGLHSPLHF. The whole variable domain, filled in from reference TRBV7-9 and TRBJ1-6, reads DTGVSQNPRHKITKRGQNVTFRCDPISEHNRLYWYRQTLGQGPEFLTYFQNEAQLEKSRLLSDRFSAERPKGSFSTLEIQRTEQGDSAMYLCASSLIWGGLHSPLHFGNGTRLTVT.

The rearrangement joins TRBV20-1 to TRBJ2-1; D gene ambiguous. The CDR3 spans 11 residues. With 3 bases removed from V and 13 bases from J, the gap between germline ends came to 13 bases. Germline V CDR1 and CDR2: DFQATT, SNEGSKA (reference sequence). DNA for the CDR3: TGCAGTGCTAGTGGTAGCCCCCGTCAGTTCTTC. Amino acid sequence: CSASGSPRQFF.

This clone appeared a single time. The chain couples TRBV9 to TRBJ1-2; no definite D call. The CDR3 length is 13 residues. The ends were cut back, 4 bases at V and 6 bases at J, with 13 bases in the middle. Germline CDR1 SGDLS, CDR2 YYNGEE. CDR3 sequence reads: CASSTGTADGYTF. CDR3 DNA: TGTGCCAGCAGCACCGGAACGGCGGATGGCTACACCTTC.

The V call is TRBV10-3, the J call TRBJ2-7; 12 nucleotides agree with TRBD2. Per germline, CDR1 ENHRY and CDR2 SYGVKD. The CDR3 loop spans 16 amino acids. With V trimmed by 5 bases and J by 0 bases, 5 bases remained unmatched. CDR3 region: CAISSLAGGASYEQYF. DNA for the CDR3: TGTGCCATCAGTAGCCTAGCGGGGGGGGCCTCCTACGAGCAGTACTTC.

This clone was observed once. This chain joins TRBV7-2 and TRBJ1-2; 9 nucleotides line up with TRBD1. Trimming cost V 2 bases and J 8 bases; bases outside gene matches: 9. The CDR3 spans 15 residues. Germline V lookup: CDR1 SGHTA, CDR2 FQGNSA. This CDR3 is CASSLSWGTGKGYTF. In DNA, the CDR3 is TGTGCCAGCAGCTTATCTTGGGGGACAGGGAAGGGCTACACCTTC.

The V call is TRBV7-3, the J call TRBJ2-6; D is unclear. V was cut by 3 bases and J by 12 bases, with 9 bases left in between. The CDR3 consists of 12 residues. CDR1 SGHTA and CDR2 FQGTGA come from the germline V gene. In DNA form, the CDR3 reads TGTGCCAGCAGCTTGGAGCCCGGCGTCCTGACTTTC. Amino acids: CASSLEPGVLTF.

The chain combines TRBV10-2 with TRBJ2-3; D uncertain. Trimming took 3 bases from V and 1 from J, leaving 5 bases between them. This CDR3 comprises 13 residues. Germline-derived CDR1 and CDR2 are WSHSY and SAAADI. The CDR3 nucleotides are TGCGCCAGCAGTGACCGGGGCACAGATACGCAGTATTTT. This gives the protein CASSDRGTDTQYF.

The chain couples TRBV2 to TRBJ2-6; 10 bases line up with TRBD1. The V gene's germline CDR1 is SNHLY and CDR2 FYNNEI. V gave up 4 bases and J gave up 2 bases; unmatched junction bases: 5. The CDR3 runs 17 residues. CDR3 sequence reads: CASSGEGQGTGANVLTF. The CDR3 coding sequence is TGTGCCAGCAGTGGGGAGGGACAGGGGACTGGGGCCAACGTCCTGACTTTC.

This sequence joins TRBV13 and TRBJ1-2; possibly TRBD1 for D (6 bases). Looked up from germline, CDR1 is PRHDT and CDR2 is FYEKMQ (reference sequence). The CDR3 runs to 14 residues. The V gene lost 5 bases and the J gene lost 4 bases, with 14 bases spanning the gap. The CDR3: CASSAGAWVYGYTF. The DNA of the CDR3 is TGTGCCAGCAGCGCGGGGGCATGGGTCTATGGCTACACCTTC.

The V and J genes are TRBV7-8 and TRBJ2-7; possibly TRBD1 for D (5 bases). With 2 bases removed from V and 2 bases from J, the gap between germline ends came to 22 bases. Germline V CDR1 and CDR2: SGHVS, FQNEAQ. The CDR3 loop spans 18 amino acids. Here the CDR3 DNA reads TGTGCCAGCAGCTTATCAGGGTGGGATTCCATAGCTCCCTACGAGCAGTACTTC. This sequence encodes CASSLSGWDSIAPYEQYF.

This rearrangement joins TRBV6-5 to TRBJ1-5, with 9 bases lining up with TRBD1. The CDR3 runs to 15 residues. Germline V CDR1 and CDR2: MNHEY, SVGAGI. Losses at the gene ends were 6 bases for V and 3 bases for J; bases not matched to a gene: 6. The CDR3 sequence is CASSRDRAINQPQHF. CDR3 in DNA: TGTGCCAGCAGCCGGGACAGGGCGATCAATCAGCCCCAGCATTTT.

The chain uses TRBV28 and TRBJ1-4; D perhaps matches TRBD1 (5 bases). Germline CDR1 and CDR2: MDHEN and SYDVKM. The CDR3 sequence is 14 residues long. Trimming pared 1 base from V and 7 bases from J, leaving 10 bases between. CDR3 in DNA: TGTGCCAGCAGTTTATACAGGTTGAGTGAAAAACTGTTTTTT. It translates to CASSLYRLSEKLFF.

The chain is built from TRBV21-1 and TRBJ1-6; the table gives TRBD1 as D, unverified against the DNA. TRBV21-1 counts as a pseudogene. The CDR3 totals 18 residues. The CDR3 DNA reads TGTGCCAGCAGCACGATCGACAGGGGGAGAACCTATAATTCACCCCTCCACTTT. Protein: CASSTIDRGRTYNSPLHF.

With regard to this clone: The sample contains more than one DNA sequence encoding this CDR3. V is TRBV7-3 and J is TRBJ2-1; a weak D match, TRBD2 (5 bases). Germline-derived CDR1 and CDR2 are SGHTA and FQGTGA. The V end lost 2 bases, the J end lost 6 bases, and 8 bases lay between the germline ends. This CDR3 contains 13 residues. This CDR3 is CASSLLRGNEQFF. CDR3 sequence (DNA): TGTGCCAGCAGCTTACTCCGGGGCAATGAGCAGTTCTTC.